What follows is one T cell receptor (beta chain) and its context. The sample comes from a study of cytomegalovirus exposure and HLA in healthy donors. PCR used 60 Vbeta primers and 13 Jbeta primers. Clones were sequenced by immunoSEQ multiplex PCR, and TCRdb holds only the in-frame ones, with some missing. The table lists about 140,000 clones, around 85% of them singletons. Per germline, CDR1 LNHDA and CDR2 SQIVND (reference sequence). Trimming removed 7 bases at V and 4 bases at J, with 11 bases between. This CDR3 is built from 12 residues. The chain employs TRBV19 and TRBJ2-7; maybe TRBD1 (5 bases). The clonotype was recovered from a female donor in good health and CMV-seronegative. What was sequenced was PBMCs. Written as DNA, the CDR3 is TGTGCCAGTAAGGGGAAGCGATACGAGCAGTACTTC. Amino acid sequence: CASKGKRYEQYF.